The 11 T cell receptor beta chains below come from one sample, sequenced in a study of Graves' ophthalmopathy and Graves' hyperthyroidism. The study amplified TCR beta CDR3 regions using RNA transcripts. First-round RT-PCR relied on HTBI primers, and a second-round multiplex PCR came next. Each CDR3 protein is one row after TCRdb ran MiXCR on the multiplex PCR reads. The sample holds hundreds of thousands of distinct CDR3 sequences, 22% seen once. Sequences were obtained from peripheral blood. The receptors here all came from a woman aged 18-29 years with stable Graves' hyperthyroidism. Some clones in this sample may be carry-over from other donors' samples.

Concerning this clonotype: A single base separates this from a much larger clone, so it may be a read error. This rearrangement joins TRBV5-1 to TRBJ1-1, with 10 bases matching TRBD1. Per germline, CDR1 SGHRS and CDR2 YFSETQ. CDR3 length: 15 residues. The CDR3 nucleotides read TGCGCCAGCAGCTTGGGGGACAGGGGTGACACTGAAGCTTGCTTT. Translated, it gives CASSLGDRGDTEACF.

In this sample, this clonotype turned up many times. The gene calls are TRBV12-3 or TRBV12-4 and TRBJ2-3, with D unresolved. V dropped 3 bases and J dropped 2 bases, with 9 bases sitting between them. The CDR3 runs 14 residues. CDR3 in amino acids: CASSLVGPTDTQYF. In nucleotides, the CDR3 is TGTGCCAGCAGTTTGGTGGGTCCCACAGATACGCAGTATTTT.

V and J are TRBV28 and TRBJ2-5; a possible D gene is TRBD1 (5 bases). CDR3 size: 16 residues. The germline V gene has CDR1 MDHEN and CDR2 SYDVKM. V lost 4 bases and J 5 bases, leaving 20 bases between the germline ends. In nucleotides, the CDR3 is TGTGCCAGCAGTTCCAATACAGATGGGGCCGGGGAGACCCAGTACTTC. This translates into CASSSNTDGAGETQYF.

This clonotype turned up a few times. The chain is built from TRBV30 and TRBJ1-2, with 7 bases identical to TRBD1. The trim removed 3 bases at V and 7 bases at J, leaving 14 bases unmatched. The length of the CDR3 is 15 residues. The germline V gene has CDR1 GTSNPN and CDR2 SVGIG (reference sequence). The CDR3 region has the DNA TGTGCCTGGAGCTCCTCCGGGACAGCCTATTTTGGCTACACCTTC. It translates to CAWSSSGTAYFGYTF.

This clonotype has just a few counts. The chain combines TRBV20-1 with TRBJ1-1, with 9 bases fitting TRBD1. This CDR3 has 17 residues. The germline V gene encodes CDR1 DFQATT and CDR2 SNEGSKA (reference sequence). V trimming: 1 base; J trimming: 4 bases; junction bases outside the gene matches: 13. CDR3 nucleotides: TGCAGTGCTAGAGTGTACAGGGGGCTCGTTCAAAGCACTGAAGCTTTCTTT. This translates into CSARVYRGLVQSTEAFF.

This clonotype occurred many times. This chain links TRBV19 with TRBJ1-1, with D unclear. Germline V lookup: CDR1 LNHDA, CDR2 SQIVND (reference sequence). The CDR3 totals 15 residues. V was pared by 7 bases and J by 4 bases, with 19 bases between. This CDR3 reads CASNTPGGFGTEAFF. For the CDR3, the DNA is TGTGCCAGTAATACACCGGGAGGGTTCGGCACTGAAGCTTTCTTT.

This clonotype was seen repeatedly, ten times or more. This sequence joins TRBV10-3 and TRBJ1-5; maybe TRBD1 (6 bases). V was pared by 8 bases and J by 2 bases, with 16 bases between. The CDR3 covers 15 residues. Germline CDR1 and CDR2: ENHRY and SYGVKD. In nucleotides, the CDR3 is TGTGCCATCGGTCCTGGGGGCCTTCGCAATCAGCCCCAGCATTTT. Translation: CAIGPGGLRNQPQHF.

This clonotype was picked up many times. The chain is built from TRBV30 and TRBJ1-2; D is unclear. CDR3 size: 14 residues. The germline V gene has CDR1 GTSNPN and CDR2 SVGIG (reference sequence). Trimming left V 3 bases short and J 1 base short, with 12 bases between. The CDR3 DNA reads as TGTGCCTGGAGGGAGCTGGGCATTAACTATGGCTACACCTTC. Residues: CAWRELGINYGYTF.

This clonotype came up many times. V and J are TRBV29-1 and TRBJ1-1; D is possibly TRBD1 (5 bases). The CDR3 runs 13 residues. The germline V gene encodes CDR1 SQVTM and CDR2 ANQGSEA. Between the trimmed V and J ends, which lost 4 bases and 3 bases, there was a span of 12 bases. The CDR3 region has the DNA TGCAGCGTTGTCCCGGGGCCCTACACTGAAGCTTTCTTT. This encodes CSVVPGPYTEAFF.

This clonotype was detected many times. The rearrangement joins TRBV4-1 to TRBJ2-5; 7 bases align to TRBD2. With 1 base clipped from V and 5 bases from J, the junction kept 7 bases outside the gene matches. Germline V gene data show CDR1 as MGHRA and CDR2 as YSYEKL. The CDR3 spans 15 residues. The CDR3 nucleotides are TGCGCCAGCAGCCAAGGCTTGACTAGCTCTGAGACCCAGTACTTC. Its translation: CASSQGLTSSETQYF.

The J gene is TRBJ1-5, the V gene TRBV5-1; D gene uncertain. Germline-derived CDR1 and CDR2 are SGHRS and YFSETQ. Trimming took 5 bases from V and 4 from J, leaving 10 bases between them. The CDR3 length is 13 residues. The CDR3: CASSNDGNQPQHF. CDR3 coding DNA: TGCGCCAGCAGTAACGACGGGAATCAGCCCCAGCATTTT.